Below, one TCR beta chain is given with its context. The method was immunoSEQ multiplex PCR; TCRdb's version includes in-frame clones alone and lacks a portion of them. Of fewer than 65,000 clones in the sample, more than 80% were seen once. The record originates from a study of OX40 agonist ivuxolimab in advanced cancers. Between the trimmed V and J ends, which lost 4 bases and 7 bases, there was a span of 17 bases. The germline gives CDR1 SNHLY, CDR2 FYNNEI. CDR3 size: 15 residues. The sample consisted of CD4+ or CD8+ T cells sorted from blood, taken in a trial of the OX40 agonist ivuxolimab. This chain uses TRBV2 with TRBJ2-1; the D gene is possibly TRBD2 (6 bases). The clonotype originates from an adult with an advanced solid tumor such as melanoma, head and neck, liver or kidney cancer. The CDR3 region is CASSVLRGRPNEQFF. CDR3 bases: TGTGCCAGCAGTGTCCTAAGAGGGAGGCCAAATGAGCAGTTCTTC.